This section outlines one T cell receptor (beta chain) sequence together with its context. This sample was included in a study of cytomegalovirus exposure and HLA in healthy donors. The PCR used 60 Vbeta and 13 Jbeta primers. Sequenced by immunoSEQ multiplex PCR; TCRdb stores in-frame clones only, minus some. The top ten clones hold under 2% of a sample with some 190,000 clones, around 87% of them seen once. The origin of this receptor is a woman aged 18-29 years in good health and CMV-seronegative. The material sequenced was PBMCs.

CDR3 coding DNA: TGCGCCAGCAACAAGGGACAGGGGTCCATCAATGAGCAGTTCTTC. As protein: CASNKGQGSINEQFF. This chain connects TRBV5-1 to TRBJ2-1; 10 bases align to TRBD1. Germline CDR1 and CDR2: SGHRS and YFSETQ. V dropped 6 bases and J dropped 6; count of bases not matched to a gene: 9. This CDR3 comprises 15 residues.